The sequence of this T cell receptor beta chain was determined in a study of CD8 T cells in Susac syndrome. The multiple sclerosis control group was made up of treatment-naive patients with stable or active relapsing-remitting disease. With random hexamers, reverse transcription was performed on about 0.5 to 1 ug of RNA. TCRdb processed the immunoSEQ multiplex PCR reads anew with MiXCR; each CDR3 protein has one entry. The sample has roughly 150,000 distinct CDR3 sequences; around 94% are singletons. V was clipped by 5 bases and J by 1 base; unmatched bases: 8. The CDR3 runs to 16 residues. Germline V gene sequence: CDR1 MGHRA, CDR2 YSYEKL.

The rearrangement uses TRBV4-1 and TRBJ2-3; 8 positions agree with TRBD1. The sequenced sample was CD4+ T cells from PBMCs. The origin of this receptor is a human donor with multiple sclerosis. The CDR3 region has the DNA TGCGCCAGCAGCACGACGACAGGGGTTCGCACAGATACGCAGTATTTT. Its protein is CASSTTTGVRTDTQYF.